This T cell receptor beta chain comes out of a study of blood T cell repertoires in COVID-19 (dated by TCRdb to about 2020). Notes on the research overall: The collaborator samples originated in the United States, Italy and Spain and spanned the acute and convalescent phases of COVID-19. The material from the prospective study consisted of cDNA or gDNA derived from T cells, B-cell-depleted T cells, or PBMCs. Subjects who had been exposed to COVID-19, were actively infected with it, or had recovered from it provided the deeply sampled blood TCRbeta repertoires that made up the dataset. Where available, HLA class I and class II types were obtained from metadata supplied by the sample provider rather than from assay-based typing. Nearly every sample came with metadata listing a de-identified subject ID, COVID-19 status, age in years and sex. A freely available public database, intended as a resource for researchers studying the immune response to SARS-CoV-2, is where the repertoires were released. The samples were drawn from two sources: the first 160 participants of the ongoing ImmuneRACE study, and 1,254 subjects contributed by 6 global collaborators. The paper's findings and limits, for the study overall: The amount of clinical and demographic metadata varied by source and participant and was provided uncurated.

TCRbeta CDR3 regions were amplified from genomic DNA by means of the immunoSEQ Assay, a bias-controlled multiplex PCR. On the authors' methods: Within the assay, amplification of reference gene primers was used to estimate how many nucleated cells each sample contained. Sequence reads were collapsed and filtered to measure the absolute abundance of every unique TCRbeta CDR3 rearrangement. Productive Simpson clonality was computed per sample as the square root of Simpson's diversity index over productive rearrangements. The table comes from immuneACCESS by way of TCRdb, which keeps in-frame sequences with V and J called. Part of the clones is missing from these tables; in studies checked, under half for an unresolved V gene and the rest for unknown reasons. V and J calls and clone size follow that table, whereas D and trimming were derived from the DNA. The sample table shows about 14,000 clones, and roughly 88% are seen once. The ten top clones hold 11% to 15% of the sample.

Comment on this clone: Its antigen is currently not known. Per-nucleotide qualities are absent, and no much larger clonotype sits a single base away.

Collaborating institutions collected whole blood in K2EDTA tubes following their own protocols. For TCRbeta analysis, collaborator samples were shipped as frozen whole blood, as isolated PBMCs, or as DNA extracted from either sample type. V and J lose 2 bases and 14 bases, and a span of 10 bases separates them. From the cysteine through the phenylalanine, the CDR3 covers 11 amino acids. This entry keeps only the CDR3 DNA: 33 bases, framed from base 1. CDR1 and CDR2, per the germline V gene, are MNHEY and SVGAGI. The sequence was collected from a human donor in a cohort sampled during active COVID-19. Sequencing was performed on peripheral blood. The chain links TRBV6-5 with TRBJ2-1; the D gene lacks a confident call. The DNA sequence reads TGTGCCAGCAGTTACCGCGGCCTTGAGTTCTTC. It translates as CASSYRGLEFF.